This is a list of T cell receptor beta chains from one sample in a study of blood T cell repertoires in COVID-19. Measured with immunoSEQ multiplex PCR; TCRdb has only the in-frame clones, and not every one. The repertoire includes 150,000 to 160,000 clones, 70% to 85% of them detected once, and about 29% sits in the top ten. The sequenced sample was peripheral blood. These receptors were taken from a woman aged 60-75 years with acute or convalescent COVID-19. Each CDR3 is given with its conserved first and last residue. Fields, in order: J gene, V gene, D gene, clone size, CDR3 protein, CDR3 DNA. D genes are given only for firm matches. Not every row has a clone size; where given, it reads once, few, many or a size class.

j_gene: TRBJ1-1; v_gene: TRBV14; d_gene: NA; abundance: NA; CDR3aa: CASSQVDRLIAGNTEAFF; CDR3nt: TGTGCCAGCAGCCAAGTAGACAGGTTAATAGCTGGGAACACTGAAGCTTTCTTT
j_gene: TRBJ2-3; v_gene: TRBV19; d_gene: NA; abundance: NA; CDR3aa: CASSIGASQGNTQYF; CDR3nt: TGTGCCAGTAGTATCGGGGCGTCCCAGGGGAATACGCAGTATTTT
j_gene: TRBJ1-5; v_gene: TRBV5-1; d_gene: NA; abundance: NA; CDR3aa: CASSPGQPNQPQHF; CDR3nt: TGCGCCAGCAGCCCAGGACAGCCCAATCAGCCCCAGCATTTT
j_gene: TRBJ1-2; v_gene: TRBV14; d_gene: TRBD1; abundance: few; CDR3aa: CASSGQGANYGYTF; CDR3nt: TGTGCCAGCAGCGGACAGGGGGCTAACTATGGCTACACCTTC
j_gene: TRBJ1-1; v_gene: TRBV7-2; d_gene: NA; abundance: NA; CDR3aa: CASSLAKNSLNTEAFF; CDR3nt: TGTGCCAGCAGCTTAGCGAAAAACAGCCTTAACACTGAAGCTTTCTTT
j_gene: TRBJ2-2; v_gene: TRBV5-1; d_gene: NA; abundance: once; CDR3aa: CASSLGEAAGELFF; CDR3nt: TGCGCCAGCAGCTTGGGGGAGGCAGCCGGGGAGCTGTTTTTT
j_gene: TRBJ1-2; v_gene: TRBV19; d_gene: TRBD1; abundance: few; CDR3aa: CASRETGGAFGYTF; CDR3nt: TGTGCCAGTAGGGAAACAGGGGGCGCGTTTGGCTACACCTTC
j_gene: TRBJ1-5; v_gene: TRBV4-1; d_gene: TRBD1; abundance: NA; CDR3aa: CASSQGTGINQPQHF; CDR3nt: TGCGCCAGCAGCCAGGGGACAGGGATCAATCAGCCCCAGCATTTT
j_gene: TRBJ2-7; v_gene: TRBV5-1; d_gene: TRBD2; abundance: NA; CDR3aa: CASSFNGGSYEQYF; CDR3nt: TGCGCCAGCAGCTTTAACGGGGGGTCCTACGAGCAGTACTTC
j_gene: TRBJ1-2; v_gene: TRBV7-3; d_gene: NA; abundance: NA; CDR3aa: CASSLTGGRNSGYTF; CDR3nt: TGTGCCAGCAGCTTAACGGGGGGGCGAAACTCTGGCTACACCTTC
j_gene: TRBJ1-1; v_gene: TRBV19; d_gene: NA; abundance: NA; CDR3aa: CASSPQVNTEAFF; CDR3nt: TGTGCCAGTAGTCCACAGGTGAACACTGAAGCTTTCTTT
j_gene: TRBJ1-5; v_gene: TRBV6-5; d_gene: TRBD1; abundance: NA; CDR3aa: CASGTGVNQPQHF; CDR3nt: TGTGCCAGCGGGACAGGGGTCAATCAGCCCCAGCATTTT
j_gene: TRBJ1-1; v_gene: TRBV19; d_gene: NA; abundance: NA; CDR3aa: CASSISRLNTEAFF; CDR3nt: TGTGCCAGTAGTATTAGTAGACTAAACACTGAAGCTTTCTTT
j_gene: TRBJ1-5; v_gene: TRBV30; d_gene: NA; abundance: NA; CDR3aa: CAWSVRWGVGQPQHF; CDR3nt: TGTGCCTGGAGTGTACGGTGGGGAGTAGGGCAGCCCCAGCATTTT
j_gene: TRBJ1-1; v_gene: TRBV29-1; d_gene: TRBD1; abundance: once; CDR3aa: CSVRGQLGTEAFF; CDR3nt: TGCAGCGTTAGGGGACAGCTGGGGACTGAAGCTTTCTTT
j_gene: TRBJ2-2; v_gene: TRBV7-3; d_gene: NA; abundance: NA; CDR3aa: CASGPSLAATGELFF; CDR3nt: TGTGCCAGCGGACCTAGCCTAGCCGCCACCGGGGAGCTGTTTTTT
j_gene: TRBJ1-2; v_gene: TRBV20-1; d_gene: NA; abundance: NA; CDR3aa: CSARDPNGYTF; CDR3nt: TGCAGTGCTAGAGACCCTAATGGCTACACCTTC
j_gene: TRBJ1-4; v_gene: TRBV9; d_gene: TRBD1; abundance: NA; CDR3aa: CASSVRDRANEKLFF; CDR3nt: TGTGCCAGCAGCGTAAGGGACAGGGCTAATGAAAAACTGTTTTTT
j_gene: TRBJ1-1; v_gene: TRBV27; d_gene: NA; abundance: NA; CDR3aa: CASGLGLGYEAFF; CDR3nt: TGTGCCAGCGGACTTGGTTTGGGTTATGAAGCTTTCTTT
j_gene: TRBJ2-1; v_gene: TRBV27; d_gene: TRBD1; abundance: NA; CDR3aa: CASSPRDRSRDEQFF; CDR3nt: TGTGCCAGCAGTCCCCGGGACAGGAGCCGGGATGAGCAGTTCTTC
j_gene: TRBJ1-1; v_gene: TRBV27; d_gene: NA; abundance: NA; CDR3aa: CASSKGFAEAFF; CDR3nt: TGTGCCAGCAGTAAGGGGTTCGCTGAAGCTTTCTTT
j_gene: TRBJ1-2; v_gene: TRBV18; d_gene: TRBD1; abundance: NA; CDR3aa: CASSPGQDYGYTF; CDR3nt: TGTGCCAGCTCACCGGGACAGGACTATGGCTACACCTTC
j_gene: TRBJ1-1; v_gene: TRBV19; d_gene: NA; abundance: once; CDR3aa: CASLRGGSGSEAFF; CDR3nt: TGTGCCAGCCTACGCGGCGGGTCGGGGTCTGAAGCTTTCTTT
j_gene: TRBJ2-1; v_gene: TRBV6-5; d_gene: NA; abundance: NA; CDR3aa: CASSPSRSSYNEQFF; CDR3nt: TGTGCCAGCAGTCCCTCGCGGAGCTCCTACAATGAGCAGTTCTTC